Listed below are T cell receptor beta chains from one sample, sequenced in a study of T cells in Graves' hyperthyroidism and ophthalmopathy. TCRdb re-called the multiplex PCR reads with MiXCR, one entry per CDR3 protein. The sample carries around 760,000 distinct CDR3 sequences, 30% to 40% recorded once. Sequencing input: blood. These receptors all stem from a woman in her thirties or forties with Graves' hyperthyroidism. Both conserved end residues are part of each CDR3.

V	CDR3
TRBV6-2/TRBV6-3	CASSYDLIGQETQYF
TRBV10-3	CASSYPLTRYEQYF
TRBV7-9	CASRSTGSYEQFF
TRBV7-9	CASSLDGTRGTGELFF
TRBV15	CATSSSGDKGRTF
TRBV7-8	CASSSELAGYQETQYF
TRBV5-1	CASSRQGESTEAFF
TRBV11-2	CASSPRGRIETQYF
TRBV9	CASSPRGGDSPGELFF
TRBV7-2	CASSLFRTSRGYTF
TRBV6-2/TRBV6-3	CASIQQGAGNQPQHF
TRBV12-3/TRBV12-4	CASSPQSGPAHCGYTF
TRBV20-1	CSARPGLADTQYF
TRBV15	CATSRMALGPQHF
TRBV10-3	CAITQDVNTEAFF
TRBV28	CASSFDVAGGKETQYF
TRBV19	CASSSGQATPYEQYF
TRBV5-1	CASSHGRLAGFGELFF
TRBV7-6	CASSAGRAQYF
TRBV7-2	CASSPGQGLKSNYGYTF
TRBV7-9	CASSLLTGITSGANVLTF
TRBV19	CASSIGGRANYGYTF
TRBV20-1	CSASLQGYEQYF
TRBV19	CASSTEPTGTYEQYF
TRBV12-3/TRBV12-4	CASTPGTQHF
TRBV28	CASSSWSNTEAFF
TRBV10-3	CAISESNGLKNTEAFF
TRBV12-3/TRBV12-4	CASNGPGWTYEQYF
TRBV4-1	CASSLWGGRNQPQHF
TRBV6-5	CASSYGAANGYTF
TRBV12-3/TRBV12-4	CASTKFGRGDTGELFF
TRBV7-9	CASSPGAEYSNQPQHF
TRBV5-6	CASTEGHSDEQYF
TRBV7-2	CASSQARTNSYEQYF
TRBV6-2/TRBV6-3	CASIQTGGQEQYF
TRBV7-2	CASSLRDGTPYEQYF
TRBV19	CASRKGGANYGYTF
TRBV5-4	CASSLIPGQEAFF
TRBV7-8	CASSLPVAGGGTQYF
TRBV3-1	CASSHRMPGHGYTF